These 16 T cell receptor beta chains share one sample of origin, sequenced in a study of blood T cells in healthy people across ages. Next came a second PCR, run for about 7 to 12 cycles, which used a sample-barcoded 5' primer along with a J-beta primer mix. One entry per CDR3 protein, called by TCRdb with MiXCR from the 5' RACE reads. The data hold 1.5 million to 1.9 million distinct CDR3 sequences, with approximately 42% observed a single time. Specimen: blood. The source of these receptors is a woman younger than 35 in good health.

This clonotype was seen a few times. The chain carries TRBV28 and TRBJ1-1, with TRBD1 matching over 10 bases. V lost 2 bases and J lost 3; bases outside the gene matches: 6. There are 16 residues in the CDR3. The V gene's germline CDR1 is MDHEN and CDR2 SYDVKM. The chain's CDR3 is CASSLPGQGWDTEAFF. As DNA, the CDR3 is TGTGCCAGCAGTTTACCGGGACAGGGGTGGGACACTGAAGCTTTCTTT.

The table lists this clonotype with a few counts. The chain couples TRBV12-3 or TRBV12-4 to TRBJ1-2; D is unclear. With 6 bases removed from V and 2 bases from J, the gap between germline ends came to 22 bases. CDR3 size: 17 residues. The CDR3 reads CASSPSIWGSLNYGYTF. In DNA, the CDR3 is TGTGCCAGCAGCCCTAGCATCTGGGGTTCCCTCAACTATGGCTACACCTTC.

As to this clonotype: Given a much more abundant clone one base away, this may be a read error. V and J are TRBV4-3 and TRBJ2-5; D possibly uses TRBD1 or TRBD2 (6 bases each). V lost 4 bases to trimming and J lost 11 bases, with 20 bases between them. This CDR3 has 14 residues. Looked up from germline, CDR1 is LGHNA and CDR2 is YSLEER. CDR3 coding DNA: TGCGCCAGCAGCCGGGGGGCCTTATCGAATGAGCAGTACTTC. Its translation: CASSRGALSNEQYF.

To note about this clonotype: At one end, the junction sequence differs from germline, possibly due to a read error. The CDR3 region is CACSEGASGSYEQYF. DNA of the CDR3: TGTGCCTGCTCCGAAGGGGCTAGCGGGAGCTACGAGCAGTACTTC. The chain recombines TRBV18 with TRBJ2-1; 10 bases align to TRBD2. The J call may be wrong; the DNA end is better matched by TRBJ2-7. The germline V gene has CDR1 KGHSH and CDR2 LQKENI. The CDR3 runs 15 residues.

This clonotype has a handful of counts. The chain combines TRBV12-3 or TRBV12-4 with TRBJ2-5; D perhaps matches TRBD1 (5 bases). Trimming left V 5 bases short and J 11 bases short, with 21 bases between. This CDR3 contains 14 residues. For the CDR3, the DNA is TGTGCCAGCAGTCGTATTACGGACCACAGGCGGCAGTACTTC. Translated, it gives CASSRITDHRRQYF.

The genes are TRBV30 and TRBJ2-7; D is ambiguous. Germline V gene lookup returns CDR1 GTSNPN and CDR2 SVGIG (reference sequence). The CDR3 covers 14 residues. Trimming removed 0 bases at V and 7 bases at J, with 16 bases between. CDR3 loop: CAWSVEFGPLEQYF. In DNA form, the CDR3 reads TGTGCCTGGAGTGTCGAATTCGGGCCGTTGGAGCAGTACTTC. Filled out from reference TRBV30 and TRBJ2-7, the complete variable domain reads SQTIHQWPATLVQPVGSPLSLECTVEGTSNPNLYWYRQAAGRGLQLLFYSVGIGQISSEVPQNLSASRPQDRQFILSSKKLLLSDSGFYLCAWSVEFGPLEQYFGPGTRLTVT.

V usage is TRBV7-9 and J usage is TRBJ1-4, with 7 bases aligning to TRBD1. The junction had 5 bases not matched to a gene; V was cut back by 9 bases and J by 4 bases. This CDR3 contains 13 residues. Germline V gene sequence: CDR1 SEHNR, CDR2 FQNEAQ (reference sequence). Written as DNA, the CDR3 is TGTGCCAGTTCCAGGGGGTATAATGAAAAACTGTTTTTT. Translated: CASSRGYNEKLFF.

The chain carries TRBV20-1 and TRBJ1-2, with 9 bases fitting TRBD1. V lost 6 bases, J lost 8 bases, and 13 bases stayed unmatched. CDR1 DFQATT and CDR2 SNEGSKA come from the germline V gene (reference sequence). The CDR3 loop spans 14 amino acids. The CDR3 reads CSAAVRGQGGGYTF. CDR3 in DNA: TGCAGTGCCGCCGTCCGGGGACAGGGTGGCGGCTACACCTTC.

This clonotype was counted between two and nine times. Being one base from a much bigger clone, this may be a read error. J is TRBJ2-5 and V is TRBV6-5; 14 nucleotides align to TRBD2. Germline loops: CDR1 MNHEY, CDR2 SVGAGI. The V segment lost 5 bases and the J segment 11 bases; nucleotides outside the gene matches: 10. This CDR3 is 15 amino acids long. The CDR3 is CASSLTSGGAHEQYF. The CDR3 region has the DNA TGTGCCAGCAGTCTGACTAGCGGGGGGGCCCATGAGCAGTACTTC.

This clonotype appeared a few times. The chain joins TRBV4-1 to TRBJ2-1; 10 positions match TRBD2. The V gene end was trimmed by 7 bases and the J gene end by 3 bases; junction bases not matched to a gene: 6. The CDR3 contains 15 residues. From germline, CDR1 is MGHRA and CDR2 YSYEKL. The chain's CDR3 is CASTLGLASYNEQFF. The CDR3 DNA is TGCGCCAGCACCTTGGGACTAGCGAGCTACAATGAGCAGTTCTTC.

The J gene is TRBJ2-3, the V gene TRBV20-1, with TRBD2 matching over 7 bases. Germline CDR1 DFQATT, CDR2 SNEGSKA (reference sequence). The CDR3 covers 16 residues. V shed 2 bases, J shed 2 bases, and the junction held 10 bases outside the gene matches. The CDR3 nucleotides read TGCAGTGCTAGACTCCTACTAGCGCCTATCACAGATACGCAGTATTTT. It codes for CSARLLLAPITDTQYF.

This clonotype was counted a few times. J is TRBJ2-7 and V is TRBV28; D ambiguous. The CDR3 is 13 amino acids. The V gene's germline CDR1 is MDHEN and CDR2 SYDVKM. V was cut by 6 bases and J by 0 bases, with 9 bases left in between. The CDR3 bases are TGTGCCAGCAGGGGTTTTAGCTCCTACGAGCAGTACTTC. Its translation: CASRGFSSYEQYF.

This clonotype was counted a few times. CDR3 sequence reads: CASREDRGQGYTF. For the CDR3, the DNA is TGTGCCAGCAGGGAGGACAGGGGTCAGGGCTACACCTTC. The rearrangement joins TRBV2 to TRBJ1-2; 9 bases are a match to TRBD1. CDR1 is SNHLY, CDR2 FYNNEI, per germline. V lost 6 bases and J lost 8; bases outside the gene matches: 7. The CDR3 has 13 amino acids.

The chain combines TRBV25-1 with TRBJ2-3; D remains unclear. V dropped 6 bases and J dropped 6 bases, with 10 bases sitting between them. Germline CDR1 is MGHDK and CDR2 is SYGVNS. This CDR3 region has 12 residues. The CDR3 DNA reads as TGTGCCAGCAGCCCCGCGTCTGATACGCAGTATTTT. It codes for CASSPASDTQYF.

This clonotype was seen more than once but under ten times. This may be a read error: a much more frequent sequence differs by one nucleotide. The rearrangement uses TRBV6-2 or TRBV6-3 and TRBJ1-1; D call uncertain. Germline V CDR1 and CDR2: MNHEY, SVGEGT. The ends were cut back, 2 bases at V and 5 bases at J, with 12 bases in the middle. This CDR3 is 14 amino acids long. The CDR3 is CASSYVQARTEAFF. The CDR3 nucleotides read TGTGCCAGCAGTTACGTCCAGGCGCGGACTGAAGCTTTCTTT.

The chain is built from TRBV20-1 and TRBJ2-7, with no clear D. Trimming pared 3 bases from V and 2 bases from J, leaving 14 bases between. This CDR3 has 14 amino acids. CDR1 DFQATT and CDR2 SNEGSKA come from the germline V gene (reference sequence). DNA for the CDR3: TGCAGTGCTAGGAGTACTGCGACAACCTACGAGCAGTACTTC. Translating it yields CSARSTATTYEQYF.